The next 6 T cell receptor beta chains were all read from a single sample in a study of T cell responses to AZD1222 COVID-19 vaccine. TCRdb's copy holds only in-frame clones and misses some; the assay was immunoSEQ multiplex PCR. The sample has some 190,000 clones; 85% to 90% are singletons. The sequences come from peripheral blood, collected on day 0 of AZD1222 vaccination. These receptors originate from an adult in good health.

The chain recombines TRBV9 with TRBJ1-6; no definite D call. The CDR3 sequence is 14 residues long. Germline values: CDR1 SGDLS, CDR2 YYNGEE. Between the trimmed V and J ends, which lost 3 bases and 9 bases, there was a span of 13 bases. For the CDR3, the DNA is TGTGCCAGCAGCGCTTCGGGGTTCGGTTCACCCCTCCACTTT. Translation: CASSASGFGSPLHF.

The chain combines TRBV10-3 with TRBJ1-5; the D is unclear. V was pared by 8 bases and J by 3 bases, with 17 bases between. The CDR3 contains 15 residues. Germline V gives CDR1 ENHRY, CDR2 SYGVKD. The CDR3 coding sequence is TGTGCCATCCTGGAGGCCAGCGGCGCCAATCAGCCCCAGCATTTT. It encodes CAILEASGANQPQHF.

This clone was detected a few times. This chain connects TRBV9 to TRBJ1-1; tentatively, D is TRBD1 (5 bases). V gave up 4 bases and J gave up 3 bases, with 13 bases separating them. This CDR3 region has 14 residues. Germline V gives CDR1 SGDLS, CDR2 YYNGEE. For the CDR3, the DNA is TGTGCCAGCAGCCCATTCGGGGGACACACTGAAGCTTTCTTT. Translating it yields CASSPFGGHTEAFF.

The V gene is TRBV6-5, the J gene TRBJ1-2, with TRBD1 identical over 8 bases. The length of the CDR3 is 15 residues. J was trimmed by 3 bases and V by 2 bases; bases with no gene match: 5. Germline V CDR1 and CDR2: MNHEY, SVGAGI. The CDR3 DNA is TGTGCCAGCAGTTACAGCAGGGGACAGGACTATGGCTACACCTTC. Its protein product is CASSYSRGQDYGYTF.

The chain links TRBV1 to TRBJ2-7. TRBV1 is a documented pseudogene. This CDR3 has 13 amino acids. The CDR3 sequence: CTSSRQGLYEQYF. The CDR3 region has the DNA TGCACCAGCAGCCGGCAAGGCCTATACGAGCAGTACTTC.

This clone was seen only once. V gene TRBV9 combines with J gene TRBJ1-2; D is perhaps TRBD1 (5 bases). Germline V CDR1 and CDR2: SGDLS, YYNGEE. This CDR3 has 12 residues. The V and J ends lost 4 bases and 7 bases respectively, with 11 bases between them. The CDR3 sequence: CASSSRVSGYTF. The CDR3 DNA reads as TGTGCCAGCAGCTCCAGGGTATCTGGCTACACCTTC.